This TCR beta chain was captured by sequencing in a study of T cell responses to AZD1222 COVID-19 vaccine. The CDR3 sequence is 16 residues long. Looked up from germline, CDR1 is SNHLY and CDR2 is FYNNEI. TCRdb's table, derived via immunoSEQ multiplex PCR, lists solely in-frame clones and lacks some. The data hold some 150,000 clones, with about 93% observed a single time. On this clone itself: Antigen: not known. Its ends do not fully match the called genes, so a read error is possible.

Study outcomes and limitations: Donors were mostly white British, more females; clonal diversity possibly underestimated. Nearly half of the spike-specific TCRs reportedly recognize variant regions that carry no mutations.

The sequencing here drew on peripheral blood, taken on day 0 of AZD1222 vaccination. This sequence was found in an adult in good health. The chain carries TRBV2 and TRBJ2-7; tentatively, D is TRBD1 or TRBD2 (6 bases each). CDR3 residues: CASREGGYYTPAEQYF. CDR3 sequence (DNA): TGTGCCAGCCGTGAAGGGGGGTACTATACCCCCGCCGAGCAGTACTTC. Full variable domain (remainder filled in from reference TRBV2 and TRBJ2-7): EPEVTQTPSHQVTQMGQEVILRCVPISNHLYFYWYRQILGQKVEFLVSFYNNEISEKSEIFDDQFSVERPDGSNFTLKIRSTKLEDSAMYFCASREGGYYTPAEQYFGPGTRLTVT.